One sample yielded the 25 T cell receptor beta chains listed below, sequenced in a study of T cell responses to AZD1222 COVID-19 vaccine. Generated by immunoSEQ multiplex PCR, the TCRdb table keeps only in-frame clones and is missing some. The sample has 100,000 to 150,000 clones, 88% seen once. This sample comprised peripheral blood, obtained on day 0 of AZD1222 vaccination. Receptor source: an adult in good health.

The chain has TRBV30 and TRBJ2-7, with TRBD1 as a possible D gene (6 bases). CDR3 length: 11 amino acids. Germline V gives CDR1 GTSNPN, CDR2 SVGIG (reference sequence). V dropped 7 bases and J dropped 2 bases, with 9 bases sitting between them. The CDR3 loop reads CALTGTYEQYF. As DNA, the CDR3 is TGTGCCTTGACAGGAACCTACGAGCAGTACTTC.

The CDR3 sequence is CASSPGPGTYEQYF. The CDR3 region has the DNA TGTGCCAGCAGCCCTGGGCCAGGGACCTACGAGCAGTACTTC. The J gene is TRBJ2-7, the V gene TRBV9, with a weak D call TRBD1 (5 bases). Trimming pared 4 bases from V and 2 bases from J, leaving 13 bases between. This CDR3 is 14 amino acids long. CDR1 and CDR2 (germline): SGDLS, YYNGEE.

This chain links TRBV28 with TRBJ1-2, with 7 nucleotides matching TRBD1. Looked up from germline, CDR1 is MDHEN and CDR2 is SYDVKM. Trimming cost V 6 bases and J 2 bases; bases outside gene matches: 3. This CDR3 has 13 residues. The CDR3 DNA sequence: TGTGCCAGCAGGGGACAGTTCAACTATGGCTACACCTTC. This sequence encodes CASRGQFNYGYTF.

The chain joins TRBV7-9 to TRBJ1-2; no clear D. Trimming shortened V by 1 base and J by 5 bases, and 11 bases separated the two germline ends. This CDR3 is built from 14 residues. Germline V gene data show CDR1 as SEHNR and CDR2 as FQNEAQ (reference sequence). CDR3 coding DNA: TGTGCCAGCAGCTTAGAACGGCGACCGTATGGCTACACCTTC. Its protein is CASSLERRPYGYTF.

The count of this clone is one. The DNA of the CDR3 is TGTGCCAGCAGTTATCTTAGCGGGGAGGGCGAGCAGTACTTC. It specifies CASSYLSGEGEQYF. The rearrangement uses TRBV6-5 and TRBJ2-7; 8 bases fit TRBD2. V lost 3 bases and J lost 6; bases outside the gene matches: 7. Germline CDR1 and CDR2: MNHEY and SVGAGI. This CDR3 contains 14 residues.

The chain employs TRBV5-1 and TRBJ2-1, with 12 bases that match TRBD2. The CDR3 contains 17 residues. The germline CDR1 and CDR2 sequences are SGHRS and YFSETQ. Unmatched junction bases numbered 7, after V lost 4 bases and J lost 2 bases. DNA for the CDR3: TGCGCCAGCAGCGTCGCTAGCGGGGGGGCCGCCTACAATGAGCAGTTCTTC. It yields the protein CASSVASGGAAYNEQFF. Together with reference TRBV5-1 and TRBJ2-1, the CDR3 gives the full variable domain: KAGVTQTPRYLIKTRGQQVTLSCSPISGHRSVSWYQQTPGQGLQFLFEYFSETQRNKGNFPGRFSGRQFSNSRSEMNVSTLELGDSALYLCASSVASGGAAYNEQFFGPGTRLTVL.

The chain has TRBV5-1 and TRBJ1-4; D perhaps matches TRBD1 (5 bases). Germline V lookup: CDR1 SGHRS, CDR2 YFSETQ. This CDR3 has 14 amino acids. V was pared by 5 bases and J by 5 bases, with 13 bases between. CDR3 residues: CASRSGTPNEKLFF. The CDR3 nucleotides read TGCGCCAGCAGATCCGGGACGCCAAATGAAAAACTGTTTTTT.

The CDR3 spells CASGLREVETQYF. DNA for the CDR3: TGTGCTAGTGGTTTGCGGGAAGTGGAGACCCAGTACTTC. This chain uses TRBV12-5 with TRBJ2-5, with D possibly TRBD2 on 5 matching bases. CDR1 is LGHNT, CDR2 FRNRAP, per germline. The ends were cut back, 2 bases at V and 5 bases at J, with 9 bases in the middle. This CDR3 is built from 13 residues.

A single count supports this clone. The V call is TRBV6-5, the J call TRBJ1-5, with 9 bases fitting TRBD1. Germline V lookup: CDR1 MNHEY, CDR2 SVGAGI. J lost 0 bases, V lost 4 bases, and 4 bases had no gene match. The CDR3 runs to 16 residues. This CDR3 reads CASSSGTGYSNQPQHF. CDR3 nucleotides: TGTGCCAGCAGTTCTGGGACAGGGTATAGCAATCAGCCCCAGCATTTT.

This clone occurred once. The chain employs TRBV27 and TRBJ2-3; D perhaps matches TRBD2 (6 bases). V was clipped by 5 bases and J by 0 bases, with 12 bases between them. CDR3 length: 15 amino acids. CDR1 is MNHEY, CDR2 SMNVEV, per germline (reference sequence). The CDR3 here is CASSRWEVSTDTQYF. The DNA of the CDR3 is TGTGCCAGCAGTAGGTGGGAGGTCAGCACAGATACGCAGTATTTT.

The chain carries TRBV6-6 and TRBJ2-3, with 7 bases aligning to TRBD2. This CDR3 contains 13 residues. CDR1 is MNHNY, CDR2 SVGAGI, per germline (reference sequence). The ends lost 8 bases at V and 6 bases at J; junction bases unmatched: 8. Written as DNA, the CDR3 is TGTGCCAGCTTGCTCGGGGGAGGGGATACGCAGTATTTT. The encoded protein is CASLLGGGDTQYF.

This chain joins TRBV7-8 and TRBJ1-6; unclear D gene. V lost 5 bases and J 5 bases, leaving 10 bases between the germline ends. The CDR3 is 14 amino acids. The V gene's germline CDR1 is SGHVS and CDR2 FQNEAQ. The DNA for the CDR3 is TGTGCCAGCAGCCTTGGGGTTAATAATTCACCCCTCCACTTT. Translating it yields CASSLGVNNSPLHF.

This sequence joins TRBV28 and TRBJ1-1; D is unclear. The V gene's germline CDR1 is MDHEN and CDR2 SYDVKM. V lost 8 bases and J 1 base, leaving 5 bases between the germline ends. The CDR3 covers 11 residues. As DNA, the CDR3 is TGTGCCAGCGGCCCGAACACTGAAGCTTTCTTT. This codes for CASGPNTEAFF.

The chain combines TRBV29-1 with TRBJ2-3; maybe TRBD1 (5 bases). Between the trimmed V and J ends, which lost 2 bases and 4 bases, there was a span of 10 bases. Germline loops: CDR1 SQVTM, CDR2 ANQGSEA. The CDR3 spans 13 residues. CDR3 nucleotide sequence: TGCAGCGTTGAAACAGGATTGGCAGATACGCAGTATTTT. Protein product: CSVETGLADTQYF.

Note on this clone: A read error may produce the germline difference seen at one junction end. The V call is TRBV4-2, the J call TRBJ1-1; D gene unclear. The CDR3 extends over 13 amino acids. The germline gives CDR1 LGHNA, CDR2 YNFKEQ. CDR3 DNA: TGTGCCAGCAGCCAAGATTTGAAAACAGATGTTGACTTT. Translating it yields CASSQDLKTDVDF.

V and J are TRBV19 and TRBJ2-2, with 9 bases identical to TRBD1. The V and J ends lost 6 bases and 8 bases, in that order; junction bases with no gene match: 7. The germline CDR1 and CDR2 sequences are LNHDA and SQIVND (reference sequence). The CDR3 has 14 amino acids. CDR3 sequence reads: CASSPGTGIGELFF. In DNA form, the CDR3 reads TGTGCCAGTAGCCCCGGGACAGGGATAGGGGAGCTGTTTTTT.

The chain has TRBV5-1 and TRBJ1-2, with D tentatively TRBD1 (6 bases). From germline, CDR1 is SGHRS and CDR2 YFSETQ. This CDR3 comprises 12 residues. V lost 4 bases to trimming and J lost 8 bases, with 12 bases between them. CDR3 residues: CASSPRDIGYTF. The CDR3 DNA reads as TGCGCCAGCAGCCCCCGGGACATCGGCTACACCTTC.

The chain joins TRBV18 to TRBJ1-2; TRBD1 agrees at 7 bases. Germline CDR1 is KGHSH and CDR2 is LQKENI. V trimming: 2 bases; J trimming: 3 bases; junction bases outside the gene matches: 3. The CDR3 has 14 residues. The CDR3 DNA reads TGTGCCAGCTCACCAAAGGGGGCAGACTATGGCTACACCTTC. This encodes CASSPKGADYGYTF.

The chain links TRBV29-1 to TRBJ2-7; tentatively, D is TRBD2 (6 bases). Germline V gene data show CDR1 as SQVTM and CDR2 as ANQGSEA. The ends were cut back, 3 bases at V and 2 bases at J, with 17 bases in the middle. The CDR3 has 15 residues. The CDR3 loop reads CSVEIQRRGPYEQYF. The DNA for the CDR3 is TGCAGCGTTGAGATACAGCGGAGGGGCCCCTACGAGCAGTACTTC.

The rearrangement uses TRBV6-5 and TRBJ1-5; the match to TRBD1 covers 8 bases. The CDR3 extends over 15 amino acids. Germline V gene lookup returns CDR1 MNHEY and CDR2 SVGAGI. Trimming removed 4 bases from V and 1 base from J; junction bases left unmatched: 3. In DNA form, the CDR3 reads TGTGCCAGCAGTTCACGACAGGGGAGCAATCAGCCCCAGCATTTT. This translates into CASSSRQGSNQPQHF.

The chain is built from TRBV27 and TRBJ2-7, with D unclear. The CDR3 runs to 12 residues. CDR1 is MNHEY, CDR2 SMNVEV, per germline (reference sequence). V was pared by 2 bases and J by 5 bases, with 7 bases between. The DNA of the CDR3 is TGTGCCAGCAGTTTAAGAGGCCACGAGCAGTACTTC. Amino acid sequence: CASSLRGHEQYF.

This clone was observed once. The DNA of the CDR3 is TGTGCCATCATCGAAAGGCTTACGGACACTGAAGCTTTCTTT. This gives the protein CAIIERLTDTEAFF. This chain uses TRBV10-3 with TRBJ1-1; D remains ambiguous. The CDR3 is 14 amino acids. Trimming shortened V by 7 bases and J by 3 bases, and 15 bases separated the two germline ends. The germline CDR1 and CDR2 sequences are ENHRY and SYGVKD.

The V gene is TRBV2, the J gene TRBJ2-1, with 7 bases matching TRBD2. Trimming at V came to 11 bases and at J to 4 bases, leaving 14 bases not matched to a gene. The CDR3 is 15 residues long. The germline gives CDR1 SNHLY, CDR2 FYNNEI. This CDR3 reads CAQPSSPSGYNEQFF. The CDR3 DNA reads as TGTGCCCAACCTAGCAGCCCTAGCGGATACAATGAGCAGTTCTTC.

The rearrangement links TRBV19 to TRBJ2-7; 7 nucleotides line up with TRBD1. Losses at the gene ends were 5 bases for V and 4 bases for J; bases not matched to a gene: 11. CDR1 and CDR2 (germline): LNHDA, SQIVND (reference sequence). This CDR3 comprises 15 residues. The CDR3 spells CASSDPGQTGYEQYF. CDR3 sequence (DNA): TGTGCCAGTAGTGACCCAGGACAGACAGGGTACGAGCAGTACTTC.

The rearrangement joins TRBV6-1 to TRBJ1-1, with D perhaps TRBD1 (5 bases). V dropped 4 bases and J dropped 0 bases, with 15 bases sitting between them. The CDR3 spans 16 residues. The germline CDR1 and CDR2 sequences are MNHNS and SASEGT. CDR3 in amino acids: CASSANVGGVNTEAFF. The CDR3 DNA reads as TGTGCCAGCAGTGCCAATGTGGGAGGGGTGAACACTGAAGCTTTCTTT.